This record looks at one T cell receptor beta chain sequence and its context. The sample is drawn from a study of blood T cell repertoires in COVID-19. Study as a whole: T cells, B-cell-depleted T cells, or PBMCs supplied cDNA or gDNA.

TCRdb's table, derived via immunoSEQ multiplex PCR, lists solely in-frame clones and lacks some. The sample has roughly 340,000 clones, more than 80% seen once. The sequence was obtained from a man aged 18-30 years who had recovered from COVID-19. Sequenced: PBMCs or T cells enriched from blood (not recorded which).

CDR3 region: CASSQDRWELFF. The CDR3 DNA sequence: TGCGCCAGCAGCCAAGATCGGTGGGAGCTGTTTTTT. This rearrangement joins TRBV4-1 to TRBJ2-2; unclear D gene. The CDR3 contains 12 residues. V was trimmed by 0 bases and J by 9 bases, leaving 5 bases between them. Germline CDR1 reads MGHRA; CDR2 reads YSYEKL.